These 7 T cell receptor beta chains were sequenced from one sample in a study of T cell changes during pregnancy in multiple sclerosis (dated by TCRdb to the late 2010s). To prepare the library, the immunoSEQ multiplex PCR assay was applied. This immuneACCESS table, as held by TCRdb, lists in-frame sequences with V and J called but not all clones. Of the missing ones, under half trace to an unresolved V gene in checked studies; the others have no known cause. The sample data list about 73,000 clones, and about 92% of these were observed just once. The ten largest clones take up approximately 2.1% of the sample. Specimen: peripheral blood, collected in the second trimester of pregnancy. Receptors originate from a female donor in good health, enrolled as a control in a pregnancy study.

This clone was detected once. This rearrangement joins TRBV5-4 to TRBJ1-5, with D perhaps TRBD1 (5 bases). The CDR3 is made up of 13 amino acids. The V gene's germline CDR1 is SGHNT and CDR2 YYREEE (reference sequence). Trimming left V 4 bases short and J 4 bases short, with 9 bases between. The CDR3 region has the DNA TGTGCCAGCAGCACCGACAGAAATCAGCCCCAGCATTTT. This sequence encodes CASSTDRNQPQHF.

The V call is TRBV5-1, the J call TRBJ2-5; tentatively, D is TRBD1 (6 bases). CDR3 length equals 17 residues. The germline V gene encodes CDR1 SGHRS and CDR2 YFSETQ. Trimming removed 6 bases from V and 1 base from J, with 22 bases in between. CDR3 sequence reads: CASKWSRTGSSQETQYF. DNA of the CDR3: TGCGCCAGCAAGTGGAGTCGTACAGGGTCAAGCCAAGAGACCCAGTACTTC.

This clone was counted once. The chain has TRBV19 and TRBJ1-4; D is perhaps TRBD1 (5 bases). In germline, CDR1 is LNHDA, CDR2 SQIVND (reference sequence). The germline V and J ends were trimmed by 1 base and 8 bases, with 14 bases remaining between them. The CDR3 has 15 residues. CDR3 amino acids: CASSIGGGDGEKLFF. In nucleotides, the CDR3 is TGTGCCAGTAGTATAGGAGGCGGGGACGGAGAAAAACTGTTTTTT.

The CDR3 here is CAWSNTPQVNEQYF. The CDR3 coding sequence is TGTGCCTGGAGTAACACTCCGCAGGTTAACGAGCAGTACTTC. The rearrangement links TRBV30 to TRBJ2-7; no firm D call. Germline CDR1 reads GTSNPN; CDR2 reads SVGIG (reference sequence). Trimming took off 2 bases at V and 5 bases at J, with 16 bases between the two ends. The CDR3 runs to 14 residues.

The genes are TRBV2 and TRBJ2-7, with 7 nucleotides matching TRBD2. V was clipped by 4 bases and J by 5 bases; unmatched bases: 5. The CDR3 is made up of 13 amino acids. The germline V gene has CDR1 SNHLY and CDR2 FYNNEI. CDR3 coding DNA: TGTGCCAGCAGTGTATGGGAGGGGAACGAGCAGTACTTC. Amino acid sequence: CASSVWEGNEQYF.

The chain joins TRBV29-1 to TRBJ1-1; 7 nucleotides match TRBD1. Trimming at V came to 6 bases and at J to 5 bases, leaving 6 bases not matched to a gene. This CDR3 contains 12 residues. Germline-derived CDR1 and CDR2 are SQVTM and ANQGSEA. CDR3 amino acids: CSVGQPTTEAFF. CDR3 DNA sequence: TGCAGCGTGGGACAGCCTACGACTGAAGCTTTCTTT.

V and J are TRBV30 and TRBJ1-1; D unclear. The CDR3 has 13 residues. Germline-derived CDR1 and CDR2 are GTSNPN and SVGIG (reference sequence). Deletions cut 5 bases from V and 5 bases from J, with 15 bases between. CDR3 region: CAWGERLGTEAFF. CDR3 in DNA: TGTGCCTGGGGGGAGCGACTCGGTACTGAAGCTTTCTTT.